This TCR beta chain was recovered during a study of blood T cell repertoires in COVID-19. On the study more broadly: T cells, B-cell-depleted T cells, or PBMCs provided the cDNA or gDNA that served as material.

Clones were sequenced by immunoSEQ multiplex PCR, and TCRdb holds only the in-frame ones, with some missing. This table holds about 220,000 clones, roughly 75% found once. The CDR3 is made up of 11 amino acids. The germline gives CDR1 DFQATT, CDR2 SNEGSKA (reference sequence). In the case of this clone: Germline and junction disagree at one end, which may indicate a read error.

The source material was peripheral blood. The TCR originated in a woman in her seventies with acute or convalescent COVID-19. The chain has TRBV20-1 and TRBJ1-2, with 7 bases identical to TRBD1. The CDR3 nucleotides read TGCAGTGCCTCGACAGGGACCTCTCTCGCCTTC. This gives the protein CSASTGTSLAF.